This entry is about one TCR beta chain. The data stem from a study of blood T cell repertoires in COVID-19. Sequencing was performed with immunoSEQ multiplex PCR; in TCRdb, only in-frame clones are kept and a portion is missing. The sample lists over 200,000 clones, more than 80% occurring once. CDR1 SGHDN and CDR2 FVKESK come from the germline V gene. This CDR3 comprises 12 residues. V was clipped by 5 bases and J by 5 bases, with 7 bases between them. The J gene is TRBJ2-1, the V gene TRBV14; D unresolved. The TCR comes from a woman in her 30s with COVID-19, enrolled during active disease. Sequenced sample: peripheral blood. The CDR3 region has the DNA TGTGCCAGCAGCGAGTCCCACAATGAGCAGTTCTTC. It translates to CASSESHNEQFF.